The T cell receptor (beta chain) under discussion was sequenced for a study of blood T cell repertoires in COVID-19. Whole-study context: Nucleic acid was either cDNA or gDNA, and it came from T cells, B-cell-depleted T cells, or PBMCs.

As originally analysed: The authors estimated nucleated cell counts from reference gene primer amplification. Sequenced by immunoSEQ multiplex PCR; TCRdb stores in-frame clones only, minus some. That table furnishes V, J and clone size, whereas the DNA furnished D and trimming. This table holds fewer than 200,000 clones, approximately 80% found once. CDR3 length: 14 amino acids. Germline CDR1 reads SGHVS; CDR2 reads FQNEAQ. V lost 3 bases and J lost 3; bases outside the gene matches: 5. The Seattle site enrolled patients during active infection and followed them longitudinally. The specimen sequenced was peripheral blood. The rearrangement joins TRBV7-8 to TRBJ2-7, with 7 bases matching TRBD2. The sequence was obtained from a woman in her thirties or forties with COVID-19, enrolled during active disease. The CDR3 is CASSLRLAGYEQYF. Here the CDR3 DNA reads TGTGCCAGCAGCTTGAGACTAGCCGGCTACGAGCAGTACTTC.